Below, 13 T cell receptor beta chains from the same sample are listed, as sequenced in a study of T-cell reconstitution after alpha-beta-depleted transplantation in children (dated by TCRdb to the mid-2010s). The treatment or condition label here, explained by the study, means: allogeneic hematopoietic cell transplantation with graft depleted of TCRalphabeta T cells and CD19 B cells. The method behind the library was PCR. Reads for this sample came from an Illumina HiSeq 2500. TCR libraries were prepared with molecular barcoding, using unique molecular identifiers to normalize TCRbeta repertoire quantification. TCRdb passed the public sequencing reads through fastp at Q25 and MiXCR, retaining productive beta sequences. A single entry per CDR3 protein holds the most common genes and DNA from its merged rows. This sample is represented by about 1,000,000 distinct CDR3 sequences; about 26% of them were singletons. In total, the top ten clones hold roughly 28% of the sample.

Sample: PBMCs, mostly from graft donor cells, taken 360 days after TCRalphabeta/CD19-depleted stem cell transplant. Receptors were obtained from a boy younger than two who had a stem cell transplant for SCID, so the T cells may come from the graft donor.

The CDR3 coding sequence is TGTGCCAGCAGGTGGACTAGCGGGACGGGGAGTGAGCAGTTCTTC. As protein: CASRWTSGTGSEQFF. The V gene is TRBV12-3 or TRBV12-4, the J gene TRBJ2-1; 12 nucleotides agree with TRBD2. Trimming cost V 6 bases and J 9 bases; bases outside gene matches: 9. This CDR3 contains 15 residues.

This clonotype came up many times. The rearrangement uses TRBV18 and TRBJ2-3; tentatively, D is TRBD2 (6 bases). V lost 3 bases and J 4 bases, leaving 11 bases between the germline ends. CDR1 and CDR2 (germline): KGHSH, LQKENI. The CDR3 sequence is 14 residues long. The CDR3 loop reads CASSPPGSPDTQYF. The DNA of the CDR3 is TGTGCCAGCTCACCGCCCGGGAGTCCAGATACGCAGTATTTT.

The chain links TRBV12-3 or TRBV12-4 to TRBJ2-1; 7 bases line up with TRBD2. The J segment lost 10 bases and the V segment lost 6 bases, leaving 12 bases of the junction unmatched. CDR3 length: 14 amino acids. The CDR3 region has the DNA TGTGCCAGCAGCCGCCCGCCCTCGACTAGCGAGCAGTTCTTC. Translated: CASSRPPSTSEQFF.

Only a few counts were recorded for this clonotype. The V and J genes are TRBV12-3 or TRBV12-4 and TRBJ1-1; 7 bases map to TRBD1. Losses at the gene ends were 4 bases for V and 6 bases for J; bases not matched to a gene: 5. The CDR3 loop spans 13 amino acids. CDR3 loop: CASSSTGVSEAFF. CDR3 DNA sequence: TGTGCCAGCAGTTCAACAGGGGTGTCTGAAGCTTTCTTT.

The chain's CDR3 is CASSSLRDTRNEQFF. In DNA, the CDR3 is TGCGCCAGCAGCAGTCTGCGGGACACCCGTAATGAGCAGTTCTTC. The chain joins TRBV5-1 to TRBJ2-1, with D tentatively TRBD1 or TRBD2 (6 bases each). Germline CDR1 reads SGHRS; CDR2 reads YFSETQ. The CDR3 runs 15 residues. V was clipped by 4 bases and J by 7 bases, with 18 bases between them.

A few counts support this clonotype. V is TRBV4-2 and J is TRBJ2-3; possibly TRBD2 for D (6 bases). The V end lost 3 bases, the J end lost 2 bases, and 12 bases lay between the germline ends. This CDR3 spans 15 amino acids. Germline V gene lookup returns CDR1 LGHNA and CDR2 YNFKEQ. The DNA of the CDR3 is TGTGCCAGCAGCCAGTTGCCGGGACTCACAGATACGCAGTATTTT. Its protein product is CASSQLPGLTDTQYF.

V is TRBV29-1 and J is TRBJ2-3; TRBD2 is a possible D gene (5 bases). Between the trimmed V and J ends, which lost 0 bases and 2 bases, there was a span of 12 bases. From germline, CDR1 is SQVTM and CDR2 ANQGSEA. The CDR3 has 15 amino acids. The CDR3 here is CSVEDRRGLTDTQYF. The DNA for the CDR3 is TGCAGCGTTGAAGATCGGCGCGGGCTCACAGATACGCAGTATTTT.

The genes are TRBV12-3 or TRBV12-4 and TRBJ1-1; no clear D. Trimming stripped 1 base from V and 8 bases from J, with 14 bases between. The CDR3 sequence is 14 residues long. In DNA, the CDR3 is TGTGCCAGCAGTTTAGGAGGAGGGAGAGGCGAAGCTTTCTTT. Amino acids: CASSLGGGRGEAFF.

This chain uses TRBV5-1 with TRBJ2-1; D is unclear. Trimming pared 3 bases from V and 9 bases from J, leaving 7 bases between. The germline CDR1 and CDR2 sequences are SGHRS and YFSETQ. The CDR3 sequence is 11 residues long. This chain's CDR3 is CASSSPSEQFF. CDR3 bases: TGCGCCAGCAGCTCCCCATCTGAGCAGTTCTTC.

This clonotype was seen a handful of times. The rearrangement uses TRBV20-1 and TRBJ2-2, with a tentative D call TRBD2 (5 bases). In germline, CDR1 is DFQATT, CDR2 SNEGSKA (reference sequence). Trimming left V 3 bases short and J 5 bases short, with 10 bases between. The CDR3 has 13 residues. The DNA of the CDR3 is TGCAGTGCTAGCCACAGAGGGACCGGGGAGCTGTTTTTT. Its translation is CSASHRGTGELFF.

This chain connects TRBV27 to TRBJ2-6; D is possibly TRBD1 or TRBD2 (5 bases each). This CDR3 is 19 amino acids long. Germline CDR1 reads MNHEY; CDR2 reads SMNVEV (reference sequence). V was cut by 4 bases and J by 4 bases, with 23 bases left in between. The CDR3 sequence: CASSWVPVGTISGANVLTF. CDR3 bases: TGTGCCAGCAGTTGGGTGCCTGTGGGGACGATCTCAGGGGCCAACGTCCTGACTTTC. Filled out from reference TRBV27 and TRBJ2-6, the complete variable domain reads EAQVTQNPRYLITVTGKKLTVTCSQNMNHEYMSWYRQDPGLGLRQIYYSMNVEVTDKGDVPEGYKVSRKEKRNFPLILESPSPNQTSLYFCASSWVPVGTISGANVLTFGAGSRLTVL.

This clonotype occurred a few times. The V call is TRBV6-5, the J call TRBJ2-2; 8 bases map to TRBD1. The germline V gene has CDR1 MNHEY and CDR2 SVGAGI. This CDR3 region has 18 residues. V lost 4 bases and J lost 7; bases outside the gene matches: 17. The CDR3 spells CASSSLPWTGQRDGELFF. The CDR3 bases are TGTGCCAGCAGTTCCCTGCCCTGGACAGGGCAACGGGACGGGGAGCTGTTTTTT.

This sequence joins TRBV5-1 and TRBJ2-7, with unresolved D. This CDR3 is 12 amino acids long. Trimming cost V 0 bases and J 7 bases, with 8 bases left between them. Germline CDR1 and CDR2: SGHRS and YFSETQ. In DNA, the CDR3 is TGCGCCAGCAGCTTGGGCCTTCAGGAGCAGTACTTC. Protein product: CASSLGLQEQYF.